This TCR beta chain was sequenced for a study of T-cell reconstitution after alpha-beta-depleted transplantation in children. Using unique molecular identifiers, the investigators prepared the TCRbeta library. TCRdb re-called the PCR reads with MiXCR, one entry per CDR3 protein. The sample records about a million distinct CDR3 sequences, about 29% being singletons. Germline V lookup: CDR1 DFQATT, CDR2 SNEGSKA (reference sequence). The V gene lost 3 bases and the J gene lost 6 bases, with 18 bases spanning the gap. This CDR3 spans 15 amino acids. V gene TRBV20-1 combines with J gene TRBJ1-5; possibly TRBD1 for D (5 bases). This clonotype was sampled from a boy under two years old who had a stem cell transplant for SCID, so the T cells may come from the graft donor. Source: PBMCs, mostly from graft donor cells, taken 360 days after TCRalphabeta/CD19-depleted stem cell transplant. DNA of the CDR3: TGCAGTGCTAGCCCCGGCCCGATTAGGGGTCAGCCCCAGCATTTT. This encodes CSASPGPIRGQPQHF.